Reported below is one TCR beta chain. The repertoire was sequenced with immunoSEQ multiplex PCR; TCRdb's copy has only in-frame clones and lacks some. This repertoire shows 110,000 to 150,000 clones, 81% found once; its top ten account for around 8.5%. This CDR3 contains 15 residues. CDR1 MNHEY and CDR2 SMNVEV come from the germline V gene (reference sequence). The V end lost 3 bases, the J end lost 2 bases, and 11 bases lay between the germline ends. These data are taken from a study of blood T cell repertoires in COVID-19. Sequenced sample: peripheral blood. This chain uses TRBV27 with TRBJ1-5; D unresolved. The sequence was obtained from a human donor in a cohort sampled during active COVID-19. CDR3 bases: TGTGCCAGCAGTTTTAGGAGGCCAGGCAATCAGCCCCAGCATTTT. Translation: CASSFRRPGNQPQHF.